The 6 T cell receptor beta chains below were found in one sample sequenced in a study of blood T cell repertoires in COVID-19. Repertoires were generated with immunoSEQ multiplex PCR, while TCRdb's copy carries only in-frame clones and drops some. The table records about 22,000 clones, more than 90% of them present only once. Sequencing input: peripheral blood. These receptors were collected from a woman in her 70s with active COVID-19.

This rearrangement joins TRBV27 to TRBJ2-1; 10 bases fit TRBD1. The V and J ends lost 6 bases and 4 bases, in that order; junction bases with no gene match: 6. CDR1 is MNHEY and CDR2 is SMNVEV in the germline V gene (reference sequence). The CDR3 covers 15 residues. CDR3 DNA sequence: TGTGCCAGCAGGGTGGGACAGGGGACATACAATGAGCAGTTCTTC. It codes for CASRVGQGTYNEQFF.

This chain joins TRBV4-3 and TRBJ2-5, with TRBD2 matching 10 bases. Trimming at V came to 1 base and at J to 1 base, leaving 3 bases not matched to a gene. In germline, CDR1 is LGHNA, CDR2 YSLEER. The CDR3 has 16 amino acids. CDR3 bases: TGCGCCAGCAGCCAAGCCCGGACTAGCGGCCAAGAGACCCAGTACTTC. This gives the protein CASSQARTSGQETQYF.

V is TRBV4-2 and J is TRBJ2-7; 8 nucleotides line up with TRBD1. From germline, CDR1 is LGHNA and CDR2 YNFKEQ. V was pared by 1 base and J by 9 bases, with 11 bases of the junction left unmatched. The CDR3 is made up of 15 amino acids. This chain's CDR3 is CASSQGQGADPRQYF. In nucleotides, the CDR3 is TGTGCCAGCAGCCAAGGGCAGGGGGCCGATCCCCGGCAGTACTTC.

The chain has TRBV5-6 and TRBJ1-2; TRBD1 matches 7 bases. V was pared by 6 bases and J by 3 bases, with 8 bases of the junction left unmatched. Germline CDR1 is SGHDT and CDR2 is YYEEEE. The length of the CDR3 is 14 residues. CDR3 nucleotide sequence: TGTGCCAGCAACCATGGGACAGTTGACTATGGCTACACCTTC. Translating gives CASNHGTVDYGYTF.

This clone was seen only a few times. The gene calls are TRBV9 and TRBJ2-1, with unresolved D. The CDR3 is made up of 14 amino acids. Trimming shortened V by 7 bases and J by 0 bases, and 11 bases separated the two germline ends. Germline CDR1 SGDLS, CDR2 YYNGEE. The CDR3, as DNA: TGTGCCAGCTCCCGCCGTAGCTCCTACAATGAGCAGTTCTTC. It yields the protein CASSRRSSYNEQFF.

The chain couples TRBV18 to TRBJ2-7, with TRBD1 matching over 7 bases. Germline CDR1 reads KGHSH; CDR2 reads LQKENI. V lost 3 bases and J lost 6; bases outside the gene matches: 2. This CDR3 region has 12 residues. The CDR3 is CASSPAGGEQYF. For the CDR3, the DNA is TGTGCCAGCTCACCCGCAGGGGGCGAGCAGTACTTC.